These 26 T cell receptor beta chains were all obtained from the same sample, sequenced in a study of OX40 agonist ivuxolimab in advanced cancers. The protocol was immunoSEQ multiplex PCR, while the TCRdb copy is restricted to in-frame clones and leaves out a portion. The data hold about 78,000 clones, with roughly 92% observed a single time. Sequenced here: CD4+ or CD8+ T cells sorted from blood, sampled in a trial of the OX40 agonist ivuxolimab. Source of these receptors: an adult with an advanced solid tumor such as melanoma, head and neck, liver or kidney cancer.

This clone has only a few counts. The chain recombines TRBV9 with TRBJ2-3; a weak D match, TRBD2 (5 bases). CDR3 length: 14 residues. CDR1 and CDR2 (germline): SGDLS, YYNGEE. Trimming took 6 bases from V and 2 from J, leaving 13 bases between them. CDR3 coding DNA: TGTGCCAGCAACAGAGCGGTGCCCACAGATACGCAGTATTTT. Encoded protein: CASNRAVPTDTQYF.

The chain employs TRBV5-4 and TRBJ2-3, with D possibly being TRBD1 or TRBD2 (7 bases each). Germline loops: CDR1 SGHNT, CDR2 YYREEE (reference sequence). The V and J ends lost 4 bases and 2 bases respectively, with 14 bases between them. The CDR3 runs to 15 residues. The CDR3 region has the DNA TGTGCCAGCAGCCAGGGGGGGAGCCTCACAGATACGCAGTATTTT. It yields the protein CASSQGGSLTDTQYF. Based on the CDR3 plus reference TRBV5-4 and TRBJ2-3, the full variable domain is ETGVTQSPTHLIKTRGQQVTLRCSSQSGHNTVSWYQQALGQGPQFIFQYYREEENGRGNFPPRFSGLQFPNYSSELNVNALELDDSALYLCASSQGGSLTDTQYFGPGTRLTVL.

V gene TRBV27 combines with J gene TRBJ1-1; no clear D gene. The CDR3 length is 14 residues. CDR1 is MNHEY, CDR2 SMNVEV, per germline (reference sequence). Between the trimmed V and J ends, which lost 6 bases and 2 bases, there was a span of 13 bases. CDR3 in DNA: TGTGCCAGCAGCCTTCGGACGGTAAACACTGAAGCTTTCTTT. It specifies CASSLRTVNTEAFF.

The rearrangement links TRBV5-4 to TRBJ2-7, with 7 nucleotides matching TRBD1. The CDR3 loop spans 16 amino acids. Germline loops: CDR1 SGHNT, CDR2 YYREEE (reference sequence). The junction had 7 bases not matched to a gene; V was cut back by 1 base and J by 0 bases. CDR3 sequence: CASSLNWAGGSYEQYF. In nucleotides, the CDR3 is TGTGCCAGCAGCTTGAATTGGGCAGGGGGCTCCTACGAGCAGTACTTC.

The genes are TRBV7-9 and TRBJ1-2, with D possibly matching TRBD1 (5 bases). Germline V gene data show CDR1 as SEHNR and CDR2 as FQNEAQ (reference sequence). The CDR3 consists of 13 residues. V gave up 4 bases and J gave up 3 bases, with 9 bases separating them. In nucleotides, the CDR3 is TGTGCCAGCAGCTCCGGGGCTTACTATGGCTACACCTTC. The encoded protein is CASSSGAYYGYTF.

This chain joins TRBV4-1 and TRBJ2-7; D possibly uses TRBD1 or TRBD2 (5 bases each). Trimming took off 0 bases at V and 2 bases at J, with 14 bases between the two ends. The CDR3 runs 16 residues. Germline CDR1 is MGHRA and CDR2 is YSYEKL. The CDR3 loop reads CASSQERRQGAYEQYF. The CDR3 nucleotides are TGCGCCAGCAGCCAAGAAAGGAGGCAGGGAGCCTACGAGCAGTACTTC.

The V and J genes are TRBV28 and TRBJ2-2, with a tentative D call TRBD1 (5 bases). V lost 5 bases to trimming and J lost 7 bases, with 14 bases between them. The germline CDR1 and CDR2 sequences are MDHEN and SYDVKM. CDR3 length: 14 amino acids. The CDR3 DNA follows: TGTGCCAGCAGTAGACAGTCGGGCATCGGGGAGCTGTTTTTT. Translation: CASSRQSGIGELFF.

The rearrangement links TRBV19 to TRBJ2-1, with D possibly being TRBD2 (5 bases). Germline CDR1 reads LNHDA; CDR2 reads SQIVND (reference sequence). The ends were cut back, 4 bases at V and 0 bases at J, with 10 bases in the middle. The CDR3 contains 15 residues. The CDR3 protein is CASSRVGSSYNEQFF. The CDR3 region has the DNA TGTGCCAGTAGTAGGGTAGGGAGCTCCTACAATGAGCAGTTCTTC.

The V gene is TRBV30, the J gene TRBJ1-3, with a tentative D call TRBD1 (6 bases). The CDR3 spans 17 residues. Trimming shortened V by 1 base and J by 4 bases, and 20 bases separated the two germline ends. In germline, CDR1 is GTSNPN, CDR2 SVGIG (reference sequence). The CDR3 DNA sequence: TGTGCCTGGAGTGCGTTCAAGGGAACAGGGACCGGAAACACCATATATTTT. Encoded protein: CAWSAFKGTGTGNTIYF.

V usage is TRBV5-6 and J usage is TRBJ1-1; the D gene is possibly TRBD1 (5 bases). CDR3 length: 14 residues. V was pared by 0 bases and J by 10 bases, with 16 bases between. Per germline, CDR1 SGHDT and CDR2 YYEEEE. This CDR3 is CASSLASNRLGAFF. CDR3 DNA sequence: TGTGCCAGCAGCTTGGCGTCGAACAGGCTGGGAGCTTTCTTT.

The chain combines TRBV2 with TRBJ1-2, with D uncertain. Trimming removed 7 bases at V and 4 bases at J, with 7 bases between. This CDR3 is built from 11 residues. Germline-derived CDR1 and CDR2 are SNHLY and FYNNEI. The CDR3: CASKLGYGYTF. The CDR3 DNA sequence: TGTGCCAGCAAGCTGGGCTATGGCTACACCTTC.

On this clone itself: This sample includes further DNA sequences coding for the same CDR3. The chain links TRBV5-1 to TRBJ2-5; D not certain. Trimming removed 1 base from V and 2 bases from J, with 6 bases in between. Germline CDR1 and CDR2: SGHRS and YFSETQ. This CDR3 region has 13 residues. The CDR3 region is CASSLSPQETQYF. The CDR3 DNA reads as TGCGCCAGCAGCTTGAGTCCGCAAGAGACCCAGTACTTC.

The V and J genes are TRBV7-8 and TRBJ1-4; D is perhaps TRBD1 (6 bases). Looked up from germline, CDR1 is SGHVS and CDR2 is FQNEAQ. Trimming stripped 4 bases from V and 4 bases from J, with 16 bases between. The CDR3 totals 16 residues. The chain's CDR3 is CASSSGGGTHNEKLFF. For the CDR3, the DNA is TGTGCCAGCAGCTCTGGGGGCGGGACACATAATGAAAAACTGTTTTTT.

The rearrangement uses TRBV6-5 and TRBJ2-7; possibly TRBD1 for D (6 bases). Trimming left V 5 bases short and J 3 bases short, with 14 bases between. The CDR3 sequence is 14 residues long. CDR1 and CDR2 (germline): MNHEY, SVGAGI. CDR3 DNA: TGTGCCAGCAGTAAGACAGGACCCCTCTACGAGCAGTACTTC. Translation gives CASSKTGPLYEQYF.

A few counts support this clone. The chain is built from TRBV5-1 and TRBJ2-7; D is perhaps TRBD1 (6 bases). The V end lost 6 bases, the J end lost 2 bases, and 21 bases lay between the germline ends. The V gene's germline CDR1 is SGHRS and CDR2 YFSETQ. The CDR3 spans 16 residues. CDR3 DNA sequence: TGCGCCAGCACCCCCAGTCCAGCAGGACAGACCTACGAGCAGTACTTC. It encodes CASTPSPAGQTYEQYF.

The rearrangement links TRBV15 to TRBJ2-3, with D hard to call. Between the trimmed V and J ends, which lost 0 bases and 9 bases, there was a span of 10 bases. Germline CDR1 LNHNV, CDR2 YYDKDF (reference sequence). This CDR3 has 13 amino acids. DNA for the CDR3: TGTGCCACCAGCAGAGATGATACTGGCACGCAGTATTTT. Translated: CATSRDDTGTQYF. Full variable domain (remainder filled in from reference TRBV15 and TRBJ2-3): DAMVIQNPRYQVTQFGKPVTLSCSQTLNHNVMYWYQQKSSQAPKLLFHYYDKDFNNEADTPDNFQSRRPNTSFCFLDIRSPGLGDTAMYLCATSRDDTGTQYFGPGTRLTVL.

This clone was seen a single time. The chain combines TRBV5-6 with TRBJ2-3, with TRBD2 as a possible D gene (5 bases). Trimming removed 0 bases at V and 4 bases at J, with 9 bases between. The CDR3 sequence is 14 residues long. The V gene's germline CDR1 is SGHDT and CDR2 YYEEEE. CDR3: CASSLDAGADTQYF. In DNA form, the CDR3 reads TGTGCCAGCAGCTTGGACGCCGGGGCAGATACGCAGTATTTT.

The CDR3, as DNA: TGCGCCAGCAGCTTGCCGTCCGGGGGCGTAAACACTGAAGCTTTCTTT. It translates to CASSLPSGGVNTEAFF. The J gene is TRBJ1-1, the V gene TRBV5-1, with D tentatively TRBD1 (6 bases). Germline CDR1 SGHRS, CDR2 YFSETQ. Trimming removed 1 base at V and 2 bases at J, with 15 bases between. CDR3 size: 16 residues.

The chain is built from TRBV18 and TRBJ1-2; D is uncertain. This CDR3 spans 12 amino acids. Trimming took off 5 bases at V and 8 bases at J, with 12 bases between the two ends. The germline gives CDR1 KGHSH, CDR2 LQKENI. CDR3 DNA sequence: TGTGCCAGCTCATCCGACCCGGAAGGCTACACCTTC. This gives the protein CASSSDPEGYTF. The full variable domain, rest sourced from reference TRBV18 and TRBJ1-2, is NAGVMQNPRHLVRRRGQEARLRCSPMKGHSHVYWYRQLPEEGLKFMVYLQKENIIDESGMPKERFSAEFPKEGPSILRIQQVVRGDSAAYFCASSSDPEGYTFGSGTRLTVV.

The genes are TRBV11-3 and TRBJ2-1, with TRBD2 identical over 13 bases. CDR3 length: 17 residues. Unmatched junction bases numbered 4, after V lost 5 bases and J lost 0 bases. Germline CDR1 SGHNT, CDR2 YENEEA. The CDR3 spells CASSTRTSGSSYNEQFF. As DNA, the CDR3 is TGTGCCAGCAGCACCAGGACTAGCGGGAGCTCCTACAATGAGCAGTTCTTC.

V is TRBV27 and J is TRBJ2-1; D gene unclear. The V gene's germline CDR1 is MNHEY and CDR2 SMNVEV (reference sequence). The V end lost 2 bases, the J end lost 7 bases, and 9 bases lay between the germline ends. The CDR3 covers 13 residues. In DNA form, the CDR3 reads TGTGCCAGCAGTTTAGCCACGGAAAATGAGCAGTTCTTC. Translated: CASSLATENEQFF.

This chain links TRBV10-3 with TRBJ2-1; 9 bases map to TRBD2. Unmatched junction bases numbered 9, after V lost 1 base and J lost 5 bases. There are 17 residues in the CDR3. Germline CDR1 reads ENHRY; CDR2 reads SYGVKD. CDR3 protein: CAISEWVSGRTNNEQFF. In DNA form, the CDR3 reads TGTGCCATCAGTGAGTGGGTTAGCGGGAGAACGAACAATGAGCAGTTCTTC.

V usage is TRBV28 and J usage is TRBJ1-4, with TRBD1 identical over 10 bases. Germline V gene sequence: CDR1 MDHEN, CDR2 SYDVKM. CDR3 length: 14 amino acids. J gave up 6 bases and V 8 bases, and 6 bases lay outside the gene matches. The CDR3 coding sequence is TGTGCCAGCGCCGGGACAGGGGAGTATGAAAAACTGTTTTTT. It translates to CASAGTGEYEKLFF.

This chain uses TRBV5-1 with TRBJ2-7, with TRBD1 identical over 7 bases. The CDR3 is 15 residues long. The V and J ends lost 4 bases and 2 bases, in that order; junction bases with no gene match: 9. Germline CDR1 reads SGHRS; CDR2 reads YFSETQ. CDR3 sequence reads: CASSSGTVKPYEQYF. For the CDR3, the DNA is TGCGCCAGCAGCAGTGGGACAGTAAAGCCCTACGAGCAGTACTTC.

The CDR3 sequence: CASSPDGLRGGYTF. For the CDR3, the DNA is TGTGCCAGCTCACCGGACGGACTGAGGGGGGGCTACACCTTC. V gene TRBV18 combines with J gene TRBJ1-2, with D maybe TRBD1 (6 bases). The CDR3 is 14 amino acids. Germline V gives CDR1 KGHSH, CDR2 LQKENI. Deletions cut 3 bases from V and 8 bases from J, with 16 bases between. Full variable domain (outside the CDR3, taken from reference TRBV18 and TRBJ1-2): NAGVMQNPRHLVRRRGQEARLRCSPMKGHSHVYWYRQLPEEGLKFMVYLQKENIIDESGMPKERFSAEFPKEGPSILRIQQVVRGDSAAYFCASSPDGLRGGYTFGSGTRLTVV.

The J gene is TRBJ1-2, the V gene TRBV7-2; unclear D gene. V lost 2 bases, J lost 8 bases, and 12 bases lay in between. Germline values: CDR1 SGHTA, CDR2 FQGNSA. CDR3 length: 13 amino acids. The CDR3: CASSLTFREGYTF. The CDR3 bases are TGTGCCAGCAGCTTAACGTTCCGGGAAGGCTACACCTTC.